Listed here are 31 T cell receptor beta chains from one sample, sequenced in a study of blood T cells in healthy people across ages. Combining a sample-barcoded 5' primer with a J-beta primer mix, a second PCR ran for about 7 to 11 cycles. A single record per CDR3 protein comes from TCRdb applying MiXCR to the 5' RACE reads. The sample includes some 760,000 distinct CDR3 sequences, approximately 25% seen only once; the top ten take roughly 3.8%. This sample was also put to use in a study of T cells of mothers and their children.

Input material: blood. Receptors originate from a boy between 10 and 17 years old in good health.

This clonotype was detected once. CDR3 residues: CASSVFTLGTYEQYF. DNA of the CDR3: TGCGCCAGCAGCGTCTTCACACTGGGGACCTACGAGCAGTACTTC. The V gene is TRBV5-1, the J gene TRBJ2-7, with D unclear. Deletions cut 4 bases from V and 2 bases from J, with 16 bases between. Germline V gene sequence: CDR1 SGHRS, CDR2 YFSETQ. The CDR3 is made up of 15 amino acids.

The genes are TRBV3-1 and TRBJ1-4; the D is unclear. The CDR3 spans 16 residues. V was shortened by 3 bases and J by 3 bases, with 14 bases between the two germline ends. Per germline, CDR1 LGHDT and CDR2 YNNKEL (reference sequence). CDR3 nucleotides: TGTGCCAGCAGCCATGGAACCCCCGGGGCTAATGAAAAACTGTTTTTT. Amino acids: CASSHGTPGANEKLFF.

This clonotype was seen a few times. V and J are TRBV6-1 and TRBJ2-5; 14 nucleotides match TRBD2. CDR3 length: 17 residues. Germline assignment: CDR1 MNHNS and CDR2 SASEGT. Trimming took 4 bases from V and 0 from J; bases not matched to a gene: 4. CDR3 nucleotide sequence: TGTGCCAGCAGTGTCGGACTAGCGGGGGGATACCAAGAGACCCAGTACTTC. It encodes CASSVGLAGGYQETQYF.

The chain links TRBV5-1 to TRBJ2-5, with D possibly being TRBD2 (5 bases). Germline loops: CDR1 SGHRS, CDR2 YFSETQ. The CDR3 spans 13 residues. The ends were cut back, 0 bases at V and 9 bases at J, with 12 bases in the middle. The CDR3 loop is CASSLVPTRAQYF. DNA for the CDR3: TGCGCCAGCAGCTTGGTACCGACGAGGGCCCAGTACTTC.

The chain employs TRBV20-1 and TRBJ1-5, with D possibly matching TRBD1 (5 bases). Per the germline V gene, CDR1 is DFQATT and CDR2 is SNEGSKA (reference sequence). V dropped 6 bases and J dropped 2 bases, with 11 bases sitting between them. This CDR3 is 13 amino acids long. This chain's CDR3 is CSAGGEGNQPQHF. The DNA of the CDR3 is TGCAGTGCCGGGGGGGAGGGCAATCAGCCCCAGCATTTT.

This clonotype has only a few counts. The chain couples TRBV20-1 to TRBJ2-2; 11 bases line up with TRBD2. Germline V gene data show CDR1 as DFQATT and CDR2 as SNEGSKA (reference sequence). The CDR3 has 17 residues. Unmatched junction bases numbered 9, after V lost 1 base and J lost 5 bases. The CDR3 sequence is CSARAVAGGQLTGELFF. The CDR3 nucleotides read TGCAGTGCTAGAGCCGTAGCGGGGGGGCAGTTAACCGGGGAGCTGTTTTTT.

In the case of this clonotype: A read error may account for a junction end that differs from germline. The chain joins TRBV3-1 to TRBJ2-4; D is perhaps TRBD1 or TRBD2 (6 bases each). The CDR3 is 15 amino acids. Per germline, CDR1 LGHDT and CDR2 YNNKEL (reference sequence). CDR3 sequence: CASSSGWGAKNTQYF. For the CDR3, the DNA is TGTGCCAGCAGCTCCGGATGGGGGGCCAAAAACACTCAGTACTTC.

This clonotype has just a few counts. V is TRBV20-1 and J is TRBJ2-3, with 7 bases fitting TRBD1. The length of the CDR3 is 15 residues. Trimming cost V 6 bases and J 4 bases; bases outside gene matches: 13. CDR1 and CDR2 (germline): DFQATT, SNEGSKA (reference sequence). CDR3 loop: CSAKTGLLPPDTQYF. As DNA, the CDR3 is TGCAGTGCAAAGACAGGGCTACTACCGCCAGATACGCAGTATTTT.

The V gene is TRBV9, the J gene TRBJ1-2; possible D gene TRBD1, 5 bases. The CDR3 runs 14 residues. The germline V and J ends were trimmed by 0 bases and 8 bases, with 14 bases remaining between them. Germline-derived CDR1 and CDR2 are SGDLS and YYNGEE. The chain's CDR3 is CASSVAPGVGGYTF. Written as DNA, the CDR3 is TGTGCCAGCAGCGTAGCCCCGGGGGTGGGCGGCTACACCTTC.

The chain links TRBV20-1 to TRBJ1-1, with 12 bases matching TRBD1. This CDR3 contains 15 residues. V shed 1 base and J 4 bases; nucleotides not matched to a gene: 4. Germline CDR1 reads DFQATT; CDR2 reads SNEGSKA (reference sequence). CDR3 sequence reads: CSARGGQGAFTEAFF. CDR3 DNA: TGCAGTGCTAGAGGGGGACAGGGGGCGTTCACTGAAGCTTTCTTT.

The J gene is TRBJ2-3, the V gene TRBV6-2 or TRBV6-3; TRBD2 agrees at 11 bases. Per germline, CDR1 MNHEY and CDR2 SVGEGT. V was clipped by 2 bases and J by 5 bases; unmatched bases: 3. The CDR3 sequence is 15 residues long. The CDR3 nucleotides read TGTGCCAGCAGTTACGCCGGGACTAGCGGAGATACGCAGTATTTT. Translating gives CASSYAGTSGDTQYF.

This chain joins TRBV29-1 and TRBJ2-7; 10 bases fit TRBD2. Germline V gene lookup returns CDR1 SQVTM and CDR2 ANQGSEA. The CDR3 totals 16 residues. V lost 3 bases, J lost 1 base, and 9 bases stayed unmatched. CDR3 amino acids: CSVEEGLAGESYEQYF. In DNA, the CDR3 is TGCAGCGTTGAGGAGGGCCTAGCGGGAGAGTCCTACGAGCAGTACTTC.

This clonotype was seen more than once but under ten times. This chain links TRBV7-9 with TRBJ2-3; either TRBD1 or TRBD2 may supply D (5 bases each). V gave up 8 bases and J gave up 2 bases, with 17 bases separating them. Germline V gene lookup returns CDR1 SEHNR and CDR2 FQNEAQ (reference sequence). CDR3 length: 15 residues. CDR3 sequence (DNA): TGTGCCAGCCCGGACGGGACCGCTCACACAGATACGCAGTATTTT. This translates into CASPDGTAHTDTQYF.

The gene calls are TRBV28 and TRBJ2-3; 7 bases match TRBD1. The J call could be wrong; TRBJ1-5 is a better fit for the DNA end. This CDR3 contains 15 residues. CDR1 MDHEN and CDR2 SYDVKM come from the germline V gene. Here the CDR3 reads CASSFATGFPHTQHF. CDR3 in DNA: TGTGCCAGCAGTTTTGCGACAGGGTTCCCACATACGCAGCATTTT.

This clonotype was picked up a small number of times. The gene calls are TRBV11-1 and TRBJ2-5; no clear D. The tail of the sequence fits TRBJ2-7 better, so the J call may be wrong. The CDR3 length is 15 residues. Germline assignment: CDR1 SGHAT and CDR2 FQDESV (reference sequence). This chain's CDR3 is CASSSQAADGYEQYF. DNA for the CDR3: TGTGCCAGCAGCTCCCAAGCAGCAGACGGCTACGAGCAGTACTTC.

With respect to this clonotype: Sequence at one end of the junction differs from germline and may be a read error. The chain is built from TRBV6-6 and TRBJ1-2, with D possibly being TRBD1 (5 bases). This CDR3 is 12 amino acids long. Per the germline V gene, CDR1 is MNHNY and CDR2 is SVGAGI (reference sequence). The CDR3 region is CASSSGTADLAF. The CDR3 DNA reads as TGCGCCAGCAGCTCCGGGACCGCTGATCTCGCCTTC.

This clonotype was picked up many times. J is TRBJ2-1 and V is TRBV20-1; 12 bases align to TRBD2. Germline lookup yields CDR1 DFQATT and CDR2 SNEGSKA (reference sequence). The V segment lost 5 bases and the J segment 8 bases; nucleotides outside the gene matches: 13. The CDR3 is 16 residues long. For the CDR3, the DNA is TGCAGTGCTGAGCGGGCTAGCGGGAGGGCCACGCATGAGCAGTTCTTC. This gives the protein CSAERASGRATHEQFF.

The CDR3 nucleotides are TGTGCCAGCAGCTTAGGTCGGCAGGCGATCTTTCACGGCTACACCTTC. This encodes CASSLGRQAIFHGYTF. The chain employs TRBV7-2 and TRBJ1-2; D is uncertain. This CDR3 is 16 amino acids long. Deletions cut 1 base from V and 8 bases from J, with 20 bases between. Germline V gives CDR1 SGHTA, CDR2 FQGNSA.

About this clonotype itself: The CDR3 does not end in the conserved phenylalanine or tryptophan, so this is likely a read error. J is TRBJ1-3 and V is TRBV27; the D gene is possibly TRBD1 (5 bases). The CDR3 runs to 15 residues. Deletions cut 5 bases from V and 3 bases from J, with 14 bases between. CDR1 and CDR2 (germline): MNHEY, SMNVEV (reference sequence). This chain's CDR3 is CASSPLGEDGNTIYL. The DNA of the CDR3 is TGTGCCAGCAGTCCCTTGGGGGAGGATGGAAACACCATATATCTT.

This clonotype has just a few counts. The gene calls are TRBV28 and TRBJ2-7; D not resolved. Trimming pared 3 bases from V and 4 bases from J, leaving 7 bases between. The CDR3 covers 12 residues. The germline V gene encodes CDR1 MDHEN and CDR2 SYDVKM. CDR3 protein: CASSLWEYEQYF. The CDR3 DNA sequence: TGTGCCAGCAGTTTGTGGGAATACGAGCAGTACTTC.

CDR3 sequence reads: CASKGAVGQPQHF. The DNA for the CDR3 is TGTGCCAGCAAAGGAGCGGTGGGCCAGCCCCAGCATTTT. The rearrangement joins TRBV28 to TRBJ1-5; unclear D gene. The CDR3 has 13 amino acids. V was cut by 7 bases and J by 7 bases, with 14 bases left in between. The germline V gene has CDR1 MDHEN and CDR2 SYDVKM.

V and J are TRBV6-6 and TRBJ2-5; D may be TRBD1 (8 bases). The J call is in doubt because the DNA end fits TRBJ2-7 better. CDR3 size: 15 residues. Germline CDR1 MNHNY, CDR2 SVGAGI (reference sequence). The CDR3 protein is CASTPTGGEAYEQYF. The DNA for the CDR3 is TGTGCCAGCACTCCAACAGGGGGGGAGGCCTACGAGCAGTACTTC.

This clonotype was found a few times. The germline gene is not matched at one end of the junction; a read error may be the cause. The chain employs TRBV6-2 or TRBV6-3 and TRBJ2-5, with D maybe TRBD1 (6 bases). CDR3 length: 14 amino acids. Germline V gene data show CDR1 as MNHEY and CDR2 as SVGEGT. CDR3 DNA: TGTGCCAACAGTTACAGGGACCGGGTACAGACCCAGTACTTC. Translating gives CANSYRDRVQTQYF.

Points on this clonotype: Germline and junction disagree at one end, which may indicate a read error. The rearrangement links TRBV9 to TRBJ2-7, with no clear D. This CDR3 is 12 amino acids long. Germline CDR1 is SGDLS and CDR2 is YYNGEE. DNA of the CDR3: TGCGCCAGCAGCACATTCGAATACGAGCAGTACTTC. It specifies CASSTFEYEQYF.

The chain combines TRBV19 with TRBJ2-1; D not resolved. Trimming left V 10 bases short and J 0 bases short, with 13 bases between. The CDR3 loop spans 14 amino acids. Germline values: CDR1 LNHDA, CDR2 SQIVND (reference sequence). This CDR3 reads CATDGGSSYNEQFF. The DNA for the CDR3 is TGTGCCACGGACGGTGGAAGCTCCTACAATGAGCAGTTCTTC.

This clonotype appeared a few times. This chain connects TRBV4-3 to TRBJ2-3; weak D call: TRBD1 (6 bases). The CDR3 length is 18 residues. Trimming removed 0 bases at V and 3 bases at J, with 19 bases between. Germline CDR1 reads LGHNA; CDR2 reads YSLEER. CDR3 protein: CASSQDIMDSMRTDTQYF. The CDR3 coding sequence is TGCGCCAGCAGCCAAGATATAATGGACAGTATGAGAACAGATACGCAGTATTTT.

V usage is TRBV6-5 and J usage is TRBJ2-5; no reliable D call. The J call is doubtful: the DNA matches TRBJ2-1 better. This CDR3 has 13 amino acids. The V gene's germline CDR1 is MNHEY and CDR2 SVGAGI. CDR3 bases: TGTGCCAGCAGTTACTTGAACTTTAGGGAGCAGTTCTTC. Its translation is CASSYLNFREQFF.

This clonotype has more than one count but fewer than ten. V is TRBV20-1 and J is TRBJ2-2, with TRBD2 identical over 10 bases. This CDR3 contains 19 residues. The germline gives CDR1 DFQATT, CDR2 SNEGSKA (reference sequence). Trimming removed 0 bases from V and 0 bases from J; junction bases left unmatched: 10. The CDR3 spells CSARDIQREGLANTGELFF. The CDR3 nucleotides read TGCAGTGCTAGAGATATCCAGCGGGAGGGCCTGGCGAACACCGGGGAGCTGTTTTTT.

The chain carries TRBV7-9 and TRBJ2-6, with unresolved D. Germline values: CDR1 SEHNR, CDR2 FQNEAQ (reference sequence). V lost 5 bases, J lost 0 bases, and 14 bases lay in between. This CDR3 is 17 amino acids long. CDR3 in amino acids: CASSPIPMASGANVLTF. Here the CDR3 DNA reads TGTGCCAGCAGCCCAATCCCTATGGCCTCTGGGGCCAACGTCCTGACTTTC.

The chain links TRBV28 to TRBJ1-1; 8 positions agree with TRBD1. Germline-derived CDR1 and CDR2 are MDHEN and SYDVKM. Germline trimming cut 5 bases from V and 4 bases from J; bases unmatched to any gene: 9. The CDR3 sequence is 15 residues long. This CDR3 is CASSPLGQGITEAFF. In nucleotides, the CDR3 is TGTGCCAGCAGTCCCCTCGGACAGGGAATCACTGAAGCTTTCTTT. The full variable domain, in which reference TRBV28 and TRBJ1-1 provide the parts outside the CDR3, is DVKVTQSSRYLVKRTGEKVFLECVQDMDHENMFWYRQDPGLGLRLIYFSYDVKMKEKGDIPEGYSVSREKKERFSLILESASTNQTSMYLCASSPLGQGITEAFFGQGTRLTVV.

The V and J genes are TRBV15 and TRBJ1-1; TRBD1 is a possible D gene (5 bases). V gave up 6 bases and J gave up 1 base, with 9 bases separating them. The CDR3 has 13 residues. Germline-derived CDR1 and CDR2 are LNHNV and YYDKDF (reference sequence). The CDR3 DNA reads TGTGCCACCAGTCTGGGGGAGAACACTGAAGCTTTCTTT. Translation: CATSLGENTEAFF.